Shown below are 12 T cell receptor beta chains from a single sample sequenced in a study of OX40 agonist ivuxolimab in advanced cancers. Library preparation employed the immunoSEQ multiplex PCR assay. TCRdb re-hosts the immuneACCESS table, in-frame sequences only. Its copies lack some clones; in the studies checked, an unresolved V gene accounts for under half of them, and the cause for the rest is not known. In all, the sample holds tens of thousands of clones, and 84% of those were seen once. The ten largest clones capture 4.6% of the sample. The sample in question was CD4+ or CD8+ T cells sorted from blood, obtained in a trial of the OX40 agonist ivuxolimab. These receptors came from an adult with an advanced solid tumor such as melanoma, head and neck, liver or kidney cancer.

The chain combines TRBV6-1 with TRBJ1-2, with D perhaps TRBD1 (5 bases). CDR3 length equals 13 residues. V was trimmed by 4 bases and J by 8 bases, leaving 14 bases between them. CDR1 MNHNS and CDR2 SASEGT come from the germline V gene. The CDR3 DNA reads TGTGCCAGCAGTGGACCAGGGTCTGGGGGCTACACCTTC. This sequence encodes CASSGPGSGGYTF.

This chain uses TRBV19 with TRBJ1-2, with TRBD1 identical over 8 bases. This CDR3 is built from 14 residues. J was trimmed by 4 bases and V by 5 bases; bases with no gene match: 6. CDR1 and CDR2 from the germline V gene are LNHDA and SQIVND (reference sequence). CDR3 sequence reads: CASSQRGQGYGYTF. In DNA, the CDR3 is TGTGCCAGTAGTCAAAGAGGACAGGGCTATGGCTACACCTTC.

The chain couples TRBV5-1 to TRBJ2-1, with a possible D match to TRBD2 (5 bases). The CDR3 extends over 17 amino acids. Germline V gene data show CDR1 as SGHRS and CDR2 as YFSETQ. The V end was cut by 0 bases, the J end by 0 bases, with 13 bases between. CDR3 amino acids: CASSLDPRLSSYNEQFF. In nucleotides, the CDR3 is TGCGCCAGCAGCTTGGATCCCAGACTAAGCTCCTACAATGAGCAGTTCTTC.

The rearrangement joins TRBV21-1 to TRBJ1-5. TRBV21-1 is marked as a pseudogene. CDR3 length: 17 amino acids. This chain's CDR3 is CASSKRTSPETNQPQHF. CDR3 coding DNA: TGTGCCAGCAGCAAGCGAACTAGTCCGGAGACCAATCAGCCCCAGCATTTT.

The CDR3 nucleotides read TGCGCCAGCAGTTTTCAGACAGGGGACGACGAGCAGTACTTC. Its translation: CASSFQTGDDEQYF. The genes are TRBV4-3 and TRBJ2-7; 8 positions match TRBD1. The CDR3 consists of 14 residues. V shed 6 bases, J shed 5 bases, and the junction held 9 bases outside the gene matches. Germline CDR1 and CDR2: LGHNA and YSLEER.

The chain uses TRBV29-1 and TRBJ2-7; TRBD1 matches 10 bases. The V and J ends lost 7 bases and 5 bases, in that order; junction bases with no gene match: 8. This CDR3 is 13 amino acids long. Germline lookup yields CDR1 SQVTM and CDR2 ANQGSEA. The CDR3 sequence is CSARTGGFHEQYF. The CDR3 bases are TGCAGCGCCCGGACAGGGGGTTTTCACGAGCAGTACTTC.

This rearrangement joins TRBV1 to TRBJ2-2; TRBD2 is the table's D call, not checked against the DNA. TRBV1 is assigned pseudogene status. CDR3 length: 17 amino acids. The chain's CDR3 is CTSSQASSGRITGELFF. The CDR3 bases are TGCACCAGCAGCCAAGCTTCTAGCGGGAGGATCACCGGGGAGCTGTTTTTT.

The rearrangement joins TRBV7-3 to TRBJ1-1; D perhaps matches TRBD1 (6 bases). From germline, CDR1 is SGHTA and CDR2 FQGTGA. This CDR3 is built from 16 residues. V was cut by 5 bases and J by 5 bases, with 21 bases left in between. As DNA, the CDR3 is TGTGCCAGCAGCCCCACTCCGACAGGCCGGGGGACTGAAGCTTTCTTT. It codes for CASSPTPTGRGTEAFF.

The chain couples TRBV7-2 to TRBJ1-2; a possible D gene is TRBD1 (5 bases). CDR1 SGHTA and CDR2 FQGNSA come from the germline V gene. The CDR3 sequence is 14 residues long. The V and J ends lost 5 bases and 4 bases respectively, with 14 bases between them. The CDR3 DNA reads TGTGCCAGCAGCAACCGGGACTCAAGCTATGGCTACACCTTC. Its translation is CASSNRDSSYGYTF.

This clone was detected once. The CDR3, as DNA: TGTGCCAGCAACCACAGGAACACTGAAGCTTTCTTT. Encoded protein: CASNHRNTEAFF. The rearrangement joins TRBV14 to TRBJ1-1, with D unclear. The CDR3 runs to 12 residues. Trimming pared 7 bases from V and 1 base from J, leaving 7 bases between. Germline V lookup: CDR1 SGHDN, CDR2 FVKESK.

The J gene is TRBJ2-7, the V gene TRBV11-1, with TRBD2 matching 7 bases. Germline V gene data show CDR1 as SGHAT and CDR2 as FQDESV (reference sequence). V was clipped by 1 base and J by 4 bases; unmatched bases: 10. This CDR3 is 16 amino acids long. In DNA, the CDR3 is TGTGCCAGCAGCTTAGGAAGCGGGACTGACGGGTACGAGCAGTACTTC. Protein sequence: CASSLGSGTDGYEQYF.

V and J are TRBV5-1 and TRBJ2-3; TRBD2 matches 7 bases. Germline loops: CDR1 SGHRS, CDR2 YFSETQ. With 0 bases clipped from V and 4 bases from J, the junction kept 14 bases outside the gene matches. This CDR3 has 18 amino acids. The CDR3 coding sequence is TGCGCCAGCAGCTTGGAGCCCCTGGGCTCTAGCGGATCAGATACGCAGTATTTT. This encodes CASSLEPLGSSGSDTQYF.